This is a list of T cell receptor beta chains from one sample in a study of T cell repertoires in cytomegalovirus infection. TCRdb re-called the reads with MiXCR, one entry per CDR3 protein. This sample has 290,000 or so distinct CDR3 sequences, with around 10% found just once. Source material: PBMCs. The receptor source for this set is a human donor in good health (CMV status not recorded). Some clones in this sample may be carry-over from other donors' samples. Both conserved end residues are part of each CDR3. The order of the fields is clone size, V gene, J gene, D gene, CDR3 DNA, CDR3 protein. D genes are given only for firm matches. Size tells how often a clone was seen (once, few, many) or the class of an expanded clone, and some rows leave it out.

>many|TRBV5-4|TRBJ2-1|TRBD2
TGTGCCAGCAGCTTGCGGGGGGGGGCACAAAGGGAGCAGTTCTTC
CASSLRGGAQREQFF
>many|TRBV12-3/TRBV12-4|TRBJ2-3|.
TGTGCCAGCAGTTTTCGTCAGAGTGCCACAGATACGCAGTATTTT
CASSFRQSATDTQYF
>.|TRBV29-1|TRBJ2-5|.
TGCAGCGTTGAGAGAAGGTGGGCCTCCCAAGAGACCCAGTACTTC
CSVERRWASQETQYF
>few|TRBV5-1|TRBJ2-5|.
TGCGCCAGCAGCTTACAAAACTTTCAGCAAGAGACCCAGTACTTC
CASSLQNFQQETQYF
>.|TRBV2|TRBJ2-1|TRBD2
TGTGCCAGCAGTCGATCGACTAGCGGGGGAGTCAATGAGCAGTTCTTC
CASSRSTSGGVNEQFF
>many|TRBV7-9|TRBJ2-6|.
TGTGCCAGCAGCTTCCACCAGCCATACGAGGGGGCCAACGTCCTGACTTTC
CASSFHQPYEGANVLTF
>many|TRBV7-8|TRBJ1-1|TRBD1
TGTGCCAGCAGCTTAGAAGGGACAGTGGCAAACACTGAAGCTTTCTTT
CASSLEGTVANTEAFF
>many|TRBV29-1|TRBJ2-1|.
TGCAGCGTTGTGTTCGCGACGTTCTCCTACAATGAGCAGTTCTTC
CSVVFATFSYNEQFF
>many|TRBV6-5|TRBJ1-1|TRBD1
TGTGCCAGCAGTAGCGGACAGGGGGGAGATACTGAAGCTTTCTTT
CASSSGQGGDTEAFF
>.|TRBV20-1|TRBJ2-2|TRBD1
TGCAGTGCTAGACCTAGGGCGCGACAGGGGCTCAACACCGGGGAGCTGTTTTTT
CSARPRARQGLNTGELFF
>few|TRBV20-1|TRBJ2-3|.
TGCAGTGCTAGAGATCCTTTGGGGATCGGGGTCACAGATACGCAGTATTTT
CSARDPLGIGVTDTQYF
>many|TRBV7-6|TRBJ1-3|.
TGTGCCAGCAGCTTGACAGGTGCTGGAAACACCATATATTTT
CASSLTGAGNTIYF
>many|TRBV5-8|TRBJ1-2|TRBD1
TGTGCCAGCAGCCACAGCCTACAGGGGGCGGGTGGCTACACCTTC
CASSHSLQGAGGYTF
>.|TRBV19|TRBJ2-3|.
TGTGCCAGTACCCCAGGGAGGGGGGATACGCAGTATTTT
CASTPGRGDTQYF
>many|TRBV15|TRBJ1-2|.
TGTGCCACCAGCAGAGATCTTCCGCAGGAATATGGCTACACCTTC
CATSRDLPQEYGYTF
>.|TRBV7-9|TRBJ1-2|TRBD1
TGTGCCAGCAGCTTAGCCGGACAGGAGGGCACCTTC
CASSLAGQEGTF
>many|TRBV12-3/TRBV12-4|TRBJ2-4|.
TGTGCCAGCAGACTCTGGGACCTGGGAAACATTCAGTACTTC
CASRLWDLGNIQYF
>many|TRBV6-2/TRBV6-3|TRBJ2-2|TRBD2
TGTGCCAGCAGCCAGACTAGCGGGGGGACCGGGGAGCTGTTTTTT
CASSQTSGGTGELFF
>few|TRBV2|TRBJ1-5|.
TGTGCCAGCACCGAACGGAACAGTCGCAATCAGCCCCAGCATTTT
CASTERNSRNQPQHF
>many|TRBV14|TRBJ2-2|TRBD1
TGTGCCAGCAGCCACAACAGGGGCACCGGGGAGCTGTTTTTT
CASSHNRGTGELFF
>.|TRBV7-8|TRBJ2-2|.
TGTGCCAGCACATGGGGGGCCGCGAACACCGGGGAGCTGTTTTTT
CASTWGAANTGELFF
>many|TRBV7-9|TRBJ1-1|.
TGTGCCAGCAGCTTAGCCGGGGCCGGGACTGAAGCTTTCTTT
CASSLAGAGTEAFF
>many|TRBV6-6|TRBJ2-7|TRBD1
TGTGCCAGCAGTTACGGGGGACAGGATTCCTACGAGCAGTACTTC
CASSYGGQDSYEQYF
>many|TRBV7-2|TRBJ2-1|TRBD2
TGTGCCAGCAGCTTAGGGCGCCCCGGGACTAGCGACCTGGGTGAGCAGTTCTTC
CASSLGRPGTSDLGEQFF
>many|TRBV10-3|TRBJ1-5|.
TGTGCCGCTTCGGACGGATCGTTTGGACCCCAGCATTTT
CAASDGSFGPQHF
>many|TRBV20-1|TRBJ2-3|.
TGCAGTGCTTTCGACGTTATTGTTACTAGCACAGATACGCAGTATTTT
CSAFDVIVTSTDTQYF
>many|TRBV12-3/TRBV12-4|TRBJ2-3|TRBD1
TGTGCCAGCAGCCAGGGACAGGGGGTTACAGATACGCAGTATTTT
CASSQGQGVTDTQYF
>many|TRBV12-3/TRBV12-4|TRBJ1-2|.
TGTGCCAGCAGTCTAAGGTCCGGGACGGAAGATGGCTACACCTTC
CASSLRSGTEDGYTF
>many|TRBV12-3/TRBV12-4|TRBJ2-1|.
TGTGCCAGCAGAACTAACAGGGAAGGTAATGAGCAGTTCTTC
CASRTNREGNEQFF
>.|TRBV20-1|TRBJ1-1|.
TGCAGTGCTAGAGACCCATATATGAACACTGAAGCTTTCTTT
CSARDPYMNTEAFF
>many|TRBV6-2/TRBV6-3|TRBJ1-1|.
TGTGCCAGCAGTTACTCGGCGGAGGAAGCTTTCTTT
CASSYSAEEAFF
>many|TRBV28|TRBJ1-2|.
TGTGCCAGCGAAGCCCAGCCGGGGGCGAATGGCTACACCTTC
CASEAQPGANGYTF
>many|TRBV12-3/TRBV12-4|TRBJ1-1|.
TGTGCCAGCAGACTCCTGATAGGGAACACTGAAGCTTTCTTT
CASRLLIGNTEAFF
>many|TRBV10-3|TRBJ2-2|TRBD2
TGTGCCATCAGTGATACTAGCGGGGCCTTTCCGAACACCGGGGAGCTGTTTTTT
CAISDTSGAFPNTGELFF
>few|TRBV9|TRBJ2-1|.
TGTGCCAGCAGCTCGGGCCCAAAACAGGTTGGCAATGAGCAGTTCTTC
CASSSGPKQVGNEQFF
>.|TRBV19|TRBJ1-5|.
TGTGCCAGTAGTCCCCGGGTTGGCCAGCCCCAGCATTTT
CASSPRVGQPQHF
>many|TRBV20-1|TRBJ1-5|.
TGCAGTGCTAGTTCTGGGGGGAAATTGAGCAATCAGCCCCAGCATTTT
CSASSGGKLSNQPQHF
>many|TRBV7-8|TRBJ1-2|TRBD1
TGTGCCAGCAGCGCCTCGGACAGGGCTGTTTCTGGCTACACCTTC
CASSASDRAVSGYTF
>many|TRBV7-8|TRBJ2-5|.
TGTGCCAGCAGCTTAATGGGTCGGCGGGAGACCCAGTACTTC
CASSLMGRRETQYF
>many|TRBV10-3|TRBJ2-1|.
TGTGCCATCAGTGAGTCGAAAGCGGGCGGCTACAATGAGCAGTTCTTC
CAISESKAGGYNEQFF
>few|TRBV20-1|TRBJ2-1|.
TGCAGTGCTAATCCCCACAGGGCCTACAATGAGCAGTTCTTC
CSANPHRAYNEQFF
>many|TRBV7-8|TRBJ2-7|TRBD1
TGTGCCAGCAGACAGGGACAGACAAGCTCCTACGAGCAGTACTTC
CASRQGQTSSYEQYF
>.|TRBV7-6|TRBJ1-1|.
TGTGCCAGCAGCTTGATTGGGTTAACTGAAGCTTTCTTT
CASSLIGLTEAFF
>.|TRBV3-1|TRBJ1-5|.
TGTGCCAGCAGCCAAGACCCCGCACAGGGACAGCCCCAGCATTTT
CASSQDPAQGQPQHF
>many|TRBV7-6|TRBJ2-1|TRBD1
TGTGCCAGCAGCTTAGGGGGACTTGACAGGGGGCGACTCAATGAGCAGTTCTTC
CASSLGGLDRGRLNEQFF
>many|TRBV28|TRBJ2-1|TRBD1
TGTGCCAGCTCTTCAGGGGACAGTTACAATGAGCAGTTCTTC
CASSSGDSYNEQFF
>few|TRBV20-1|TRBJ1-4|.
TGCAGTTCGGGGGGAGCAACTAATGAAAAACTGTTTTTT
CSSGGATNEKLFF
>.|TRBV29-1|TRBJ2-2|.
TGCAGCGCCGAAGGAGTAGGAGGTCGACCCACCGGGGAGCTGTTTTTT
CSAEGVGGRPTGELFF
>many|TRBV20-1|TRBJ1-5|.
TGCAGTGCCCGAGAGGGCGGCTATAGCAATCAGCCCCAGCATTTT
CSAREGGYSNQPQHF
>many|TRBV20-1|TRBJ1-1|TRBD1
TGCAGTGCGACCAGAGGGCAGGGGGCATCGGCTGAAGCTTTCTTT
CSATRGQGASAEAFF
>many|TRBV2|TRBJ1-5|.
TGTGCCAGCAGTACCCGGGGTAACAATCAGCCCCAGCATTTT
CASSTRGNNQPQHF
>many|TRBV14|TRBJ1-5|.
TGTGCCAGCAGCCAAGTGAAAGAGGGGAGAGGGAGCAATCAGCCCCAGCATTTT
CASSQVKEGRGSNQPQHF
>many|TRBV12-5|TRBJ1-1|.
TGTGCTAGTGGCAGGGACGGTACTGAAGCTTTCTTT
CASGRDGTEAFF
>many|TRBV20-1|TRBJ2-1|.
TGCAGTGCTACACGGGGTAATGAGCAGTTCTTC
CSATRGNEQFF
>.|TRBV11-2|TRBJ2-1|.
TGTGCCAGCAGCTGGGACAAGCAGTTCTTC
CASSWDKQFF
>many|TRBV20-1|TRBJ2-3|.
TGCAGTGCTAGTGGTGCGGAGATCACAGATACGCAGTATTTT
CSASGAEITDTQYF
>.|TRBV29-1|TRBJ1-2|TRBD1
TGCAGCACCAATCCTGGGACAGGGAGAGGTGGCTACACCTTC
CSTNPGTGRGGYTF
>many|TRBV12-3/TRBV12-4|TRBJ1-1|.
TGTGCCAGCAGTCCGTCCACAGGTGAAGCTTTCTTT
CASSPSTGEAFF
>many|TRBV28|TRBJ1-2|.
TGTGCCAGCGGGGGCGGATCCAGTGGGTACTATGGCTACACCTTC
CASGGGSSGYYGYTF